This is a list of T cell receptor beta chains from one sample in a study of blood T cell repertoires in COVID-19. Profiled with immunoSEQ multiplex PCR; TCRdb holds only in-frame clones, not every one. The data contain under 170,000 clones, 75% to 90% of them singletons. Sequenced input: peripheral blood. All receptors come from a woman aged 60-70 years with active or convalescent COVID-19. Each CDR3 is given with its conserved first and last residue. Each record gives: J gene, clone size, D gene, V gene, CDR3 protein, CDR3 DNA. A D gene is named only where the DNA matches it firmly. Rows give clone size only sometimes, using once, few, many, or a class for an expanded clone.

j_gene: TRBJ2-7; abundance: NA; d_gene: TRBD2; v_gene: TRBV3-1/TRBV3-2; CDR3aa: CASSGLAGEIEQYF; CDR3nt: TGTGCCAGCAGCGGACTAGCGGGGGAGATTGAGCAGTACTTC
j_gene: TRBJ2-5; abundance: NA; d_gene: TRBD1; v_gene: TRBV7-6; CDR3aa: CASSDGTGVGETQYF; CDR3nt: TGTGCCAGCAGCGACGGGACAGGGGTTGGAGAGACCCAGTACTTC
j_gene: TRBJ1-1; abundance: NA; d_gene: NA; v_gene: TRBV10-3; CDR3aa: CAISEGTPVEAFF; CDR3nt: TGTGCCATCAGTGAGGGGACACCCGTTGAAGCTTTCTTT
j_gene: TRBJ2-5; abundance: once; d_gene: TRBD2; v_gene: TRBV7-2; CDR3aa: CASSIGLAAETQYF; CDR3nt: TGTGCCAGCAGCATAGGACTAGCAGCAGAGACCCAGTACTTC
j_gene: TRBJ2-7; abundance: NA; d_gene: NA; v_gene: TRBV28; CDR3aa: CASSLGQSYEQYF; CDR3nt: TGTGCCAGCAGCCTAGGACAGTCCTACGAGCAGTACTTC
j_gene: TRBJ2-5; abundance: NA; d_gene: TRBD2; v_gene: TRBV5-4; CDR3aa: CASSLDGLAGEETQYF; CDR3nt: TGTGCCAGCAGCTTGGACGGACTAGCGGGAGAAGAGACCCAGTACTTC
j_gene: TRBJ1-1; abundance: NA; d_gene: NA; v_gene: TRBV4-3; CDR3aa: CASSQEPSGYTEAFF; CDR3nt: TGCGCCAGCAGCCAAGAACCCAGCGGGTACACTGAAGCTTTCTTT
j_gene: TRBJ1-2; abundance: NA; d_gene: TRBD1; v_gene: TRBV9; CDR3aa: CASSVEDRGYGYTF; CDR3nt: TGTGCCAGCAGCGTAGAAGACAGGGGATATGGCTACACCTTC
j_gene: TRBJ1-5; abundance: NA; d_gene: TRBD1; v_gene: TRBV6-6; CDR3aa: CASSHGTGGAQPQHF; CDR3nt: TGTGCCAGCAGTCATGGGACAGGGGGTGCTCAGCCCCAGCATTTT
j_gene: TRBJ1-2; abundance: NA; d_gene: TRBD1; v_gene: TRBV19; CDR3aa: CASSNDRDGYTF; CDR3nt: TGTGCCAGTAGTAACGACAGGGATGGCTACACCTTC
j_gene: TRBJ1-5; abundance: NA; d_gene: NA; v_gene: TRBV6-2/TRBV6-3; CDR3aa: CASSNFGGGNQPQHF; CDR3nt: TGTGCCAGCAGCAACTTTGGGGGGGGCAATCAGCCCCAGCATTTT
j_gene: TRBJ2-3; abundance: once; d_gene: NA; v_gene: TRBV4-1; CDR3aa: CASSQDGNGRDTQYF; CDR3nt: TGCGCCAGCAGCCAAGATGGCAATGGGAGAGATACGCAGTATTTT
j_gene: TRBJ1-1; abundance: NA; d_gene: NA; v_gene: TRBV3-1/TRBV3-2; CDR3aa: CASSQRTVDTEAFF; CDR3nt: TGTGCCAGCAGCCAAAGGACAGTGGACACTGAAGCTTTCTTT
j_gene: TRBJ1-1; abundance: once; d_gene: NA; v_gene: TRBV11-2; CDR3aa: CASSFLGANTEAFF; CDR3nt: TGTGCCAGCAGCTTTTTAGGGGCGAACACTGAAGCTTTCTTT
j_gene: TRBJ1-1; abundance: few; d_gene: NA; v_gene: TRBV6-5; CDR3aa: CASTSGVEAFF; CDR3nt: TGTGCCAGCACCTCAGGGGTCGAAGCTTTCTTT
j_gene: TRBJ2-3; abundance: once; d_gene: NA; v_gene: TRBV21-1; CDR3aa: CASSKKGTSGGEGDTQYF; CDR3nt: TGTGCCAGCAGCAAAAAAGGGACTAGCGGGGGTGAGGGAGATACGCAGTATTTT
j_gene: TRBJ1-6; abundance: few; d_gene: NA; v_gene: TRBV12-3/TRBV12-4; CDR3aa: CASRGGTGSPLHF; CDR3nt: TGTGCCAGCAGGGGGGGAACAGGTTCACCCCTCCACTTT
j_gene: TRBJ2-3; abundance: NA; d_gene: NA; v_gene: TRBV24-1; CDR3aa: CATSDLRDSVTSTDTQYF; CDR3nt: TGTGCCACCAGTGATTTGCGAGACAGCGTCACTAGCACAGATACGCAGTATTTT
j_gene: TRBJ1-3; abundance: once; d_gene: NA; v_gene: TRBV2; CDR3aa: CASSEAVRSGNTIYF; CDR3nt: TGTGCCAGCAGTGAGGCGGTACGCTCTGGAAACACCATATATTTT
j_gene: TRBJ2-7; abundance: NA; d_gene: TRBD2; v_gene: TRBV11-2; CDR3aa: CASSPTPSGGYEQYF; CDR3nt: TGTGCCAGCAGCCCGACGCCTAGCGGGGGCTACGAGCAGTACTTC
j_gene: TRBJ1-6; abundance: NA; d_gene: TRBD1; v_gene: TRBV3-1/TRBV3-2; CDR3aa: CASSQGTGRESPLHF; CDR3nt: TGTGCCAGCAGCCAAGGGACAGGTCGGGAATCACCCCTCCACTTT
j_gene: TRBJ2-2; abundance: NA; d_gene: NA; v_gene: TRBV5-1; CDR3aa: CASSLLSRGSNTGELFF; CDR3nt: TGCGCCAGCAGCTTGTTGTCCAGGGGATCCAACACCGGGGAGCTGTTTTTT
j_gene: TRBJ2-7; abundance: NA; d_gene: TRBD1; v_gene: TRBV10-3; CDR3aa: CAIGDSSYEQYF; CDR3nt: TGTGCCATCGGGGACAGTTCCTACGAGCAGTACTTC
j_gene: TRBJ2-7; abundance: NA; d_gene: NA; v_gene: TRBV30; CDR3aa: CAWSVVGLSYEQYF; CDR3nt: TGTGCCTGGAGTGTTGTGGGCCTCTCCTACGAGCAGTACTTC
j_gene: TRBJ1-1; abundance: NA; d_gene: NA; v_gene: TRBV10-3; CDR3aa: CAIASGSTEAFF; CDR3nt: TGTGCCATCGCCAGTGGGAGCACTGAAGCTTTCTTT
j_gene: TRBJ1-2; abundance: NA; d_gene: TRBD1; v_gene: TRBV25-1; CDR3aa: CASSEDRAVTF; CDR3nt: TGTGCCAGCAGTGAAGACAGGGCAGTGACCTTC
j_gene: TRBJ2-5; abundance: NA; d_gene: TRBD1; v_gene: TRBV5-1; CDR3aa: CASRGTGEWETQYF; CDR3nt: TGCGCCAGCAGGGGGACAGGGGAATGGGAGACCCAGTACTTC
j_gene: TRBJ1-1; abundance: NA; d_gene: NA; v_gene: TRBV2; CDR3aa: CASSEARETTEAFF; CDR3nt: TGTGCCAGCAGTGAAGCGAGGGAGACCACTGAAGCTTTCTTT